This entry describes one T cell receptor (beta chain). This clonotype is described as medium-sized (0.01 to 0.1%). No cognate antigen has been identified for it. No per-base quality is available; no much larger clone lies one base away. For the TCR template, genomic DNA was extracted from bulk tumor tissue, and 500 to 750 ng of gDNA was amplified for each sample. During surgery, several biopsies were collected from each primary tumor and placed as far from one another as possible within the tumor mass. The study cohort was described as untreated and was composed of newly diagnosed NSCLC cases undergoing curative surgery. The donor group was made up of approximately 15 newly diagnosed non-small cell lung cancer patients undergoing surgery with curative intent. A couple of independent pathologists reviewed the resected tumor masses. Sequencing was performed only on DNA and RNA samples of high quality.

The data stem from a study of immune heterogeneity within non-small cell lung tumors (dated by TCRdb to the late 2010s). Turning to the overall study: By histology, the tumors were several squamous cell carcinomas, nine to ten non-squamous carcinomas and 1 tumor not otherwise specified. To look at intratumoral immune heterogeneity, the study ran whole-exome sequencing, RNA-seq and TCR beta repertoire sequencing on several spatially distinct regions taken from every NSCLC tumor. TCR repertoire analysis included roughly 58 tumor loci from about 15 patients, whereas transcriptome data included only about 48 loci from about a dozen patients. Binding of neoantigens to the HLA alleles of each patient was predicted with netMHCpan-3.0 for mutant peptides of 8 to 11 amino acids. The research as a whole found: Local T-cell repertoire clonality showed a statistically significant but moderate positive correlation with local tumor mutational burden (R 0.3 to 0.35). For the most part, high-frequency TCR beta clonotypes differed from one individual patient to another. Within a patient, identical dominant CDR3B clonotypes were found to recur across loci, yet unique high-frequency clones were also harbored in different tumor locations.

The TCR beta CDR3 region was amplified with a multiplex PCR system whose first round ran for approximately 9 cycles using 32 V-gene forward primers and 13 J-gene reverse primers. The first PCR round used a QIAGEN Multiplex PCR Kit, and the primer sequences were filed in Chinese patent CN105087789A. A second PCR round added Illumina universal primers using the Phusion High-Fidelity PCR Kit. Sequencing of the TCR libraries was done on the Illumina HiSeq X Ten platform in paired-end mode with a 151 bp read length. Regarding the original processing steps: Cutadapt removed reads without multiplex PCR primers, PEAR merged read pairs, and MiXCR with default settings called CDR3 regions. Repertoire diversity used Shannon entropy, and clonality was computed as one minus Shannon entropy divided by ln of productive unique sequence count. Clonotypes at a frequency of at least 0.5% were defined as dominant or high-frequency T-cell clones. TCRdb reworked the public reads: Q25 trimming with fastp, MiXCR clone assembly, productive beta chains retained. Here each entry gathers all rows of one CDR3 protein and keeps the most common genes and DNA. These V and J calls derive from TCRdb rather than the authors' analysis. The sample includes tens of thousands of distinct CDR3 sequences, with around 30% observed a single time. About 4% of the sample is held by the ten biggest clonotypes.

The CDR1 and CDR2 encoded by the germline V gene are KGHDR and SFDVKD. From V the trimming removes 4 bases and from J it removes 1 base, while the gene matches leave 9 bases of the junction unaccounted for. The CDR3 holds 17 amino acids from the cysteine to the phenylalanine. Just CDR3 DNA is preserved here, 51 bases in frame from base 1. The sample was lung tumor tissue. This TCR came from a man aged 40-55 years with non-small cell lung cancer. Here the chain combines TRBV24-1 and TRBJ2-7; 10 bases in the junction line up with TRBD2. The DNA is as follows: TGTGCCACCAGTGAGGGGCCTAGCGGGAGCGAGTCCTACGAGCAGTACTTC. This codes for CATSEGPSGSESYEQYF.